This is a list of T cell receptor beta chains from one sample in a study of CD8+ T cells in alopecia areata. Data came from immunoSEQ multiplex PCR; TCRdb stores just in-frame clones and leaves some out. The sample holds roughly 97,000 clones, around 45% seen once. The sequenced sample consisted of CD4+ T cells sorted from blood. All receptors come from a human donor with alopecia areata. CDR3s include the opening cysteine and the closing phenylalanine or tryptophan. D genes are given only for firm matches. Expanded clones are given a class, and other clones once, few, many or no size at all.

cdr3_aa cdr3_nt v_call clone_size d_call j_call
CASSLPSGTGELFF TGCGCCAGCAGCTTACCTAGTGGCACCGGGGAGCTGTTTTTT TRBV5-1 few NA TRBJ2-2
CASSLDTQYF TGTGCCAGCAGCTTAGACACGCAGTATTTT TRBV11-2 once NA TRBJ2-3
CASSPSRANFPSVTDTQYF TGTGCCAGCAGCCCCTCCAGGGCGAACTTCCCTAGCGTGACAGATACGCAGTATTTT TRBV7-2 NA NA TRBJ2-3
CASSTGGWNEQFF TGTGCCAGCAGTACAGGGGGGTGGAATGAGCAGTTCTTC TRBV28 NA TRBD1 TRBJ2-1
CASSYSGGTEAFF TGTGCCAGCAGCTACTCCGGGGGCACTGAAGCTTTCTTT TRBV7-3 NA NA TRBJ1-1
CASSPIAGVSETQYF TGCGCCAGCAGCCCAATAGCAGGGGTCAGCGAGACCCAGTACTTC TRBV5-1 NA NA TRBJ2-5
CASSPGLVTDTQYF TGTGCCAGTAGTCCGGGACTAGTCACAGATACGCAGTATTTT TRBV19 few TRBD2 TRBJ2-3
CATSRDLSVPYEQYF TGTGCCACCAGCAGAGATCTCTCGGTACCCTACGAGCAGTACTTC TRBV15 few NA TRBJ2-7
CASSHRGSGANVLTF TGTGCCAGCAGCCACAGGGGATCCGGGGCCAACGTCCTGACTTTC TRBV25-1 NA TRBD1 TRBJ2-6
CASSPMVSSLGNEQFF TGTGCCAGCTCACCAATGGTCTCCAGCCTTGGGAATGAGCAGTTCTTC TRBV18 NA NA TRBJ2-1
CASSFRTGLTITEAFF TGCGCCAGCAGCTTCCGGACAGGGCTTACCATCACTGAAGCTTTCTTT TRBV4-3 few TRBD1 TRBJ1-1
CAWIGTKGNYGYTF TGTGCCTGGATCGGGACCAAGGGAAACTATGGCTACACCTTC TRBV30 NA NA TRBJ1-2
CAWRRVYGYTF TGTGCCTGGAGACGGGTCTATGGCTACACCTTC TRBV30 NA NA TRBJ1-2
CASALQGNTEAFF TGTGCCAGCGCCTTACAGGGGAACACTGAAGCTTTCTTT TRBV5-4 NA NA TRBJ1-1
CASIRGPLTDTQYF TGTGCCAGTATCAGGGGGCCTCTCACAGATACGCAGTATTTT TRBV19 NA TRBD1 TRBJ2-3
CASSPQGDSNQPQHF TGTGCCAGCTCACCACAGGGGGATAGCAATCAGCCCCAGCATTTT TRBV18 few NA TRBJ1-5
CASSLGPVGADTQYF TGTGCCAGCAGCTTGGGACCGGTTGGGGCAGATACGCAGTATTTT TRBV5-6 NA NA TRBJ2-3
CASSLGVQETQYF TGCGCCAGCAGCTTGGGGGTTCAAGAGACCCAGTACTTC TRBV5-1 NA NA TRBJ2-5
CASSTPGLAEYYEQYF TGTGCCAGCAGTACACCGGGACTAGCGGAATACTACGAGCAGTACTTC TRBV28 many TRBD2 TRBJ2-7
CTGGQETQYF TGCACAGGGGGTCAAGAGACCCAGTACTTC TRBV30 NA TRBD1 TRBJ2-5
CASRKGRNTEAFF TGTGCCAGCAGAAAGGGGCGGAACACTGAAGCTTTCTTT TRBV27 once NA TRBJ1-1
CASRDQTGAYSGANVLTF TGTGCCAGCAGGGACCAGACAGGGGCGTATTCTGGGGCCAACGTCCTGACTTTC TRBV2 NA TRBD1 TRBJ2-6
CASSPAGTAYSPLHF TGTGCCAGCAGCCCTGCTGGGACAGCTTATTCACCCCTCCACTTT TRBV7-9 NA TRBD1 TRBJ1-6